The sequence of this T cell receptor (beta chain) was determined in a study of blood T cells in healthy people across ages (dated by TCRdb to the mid-2010s). General notes on the study: Template switching captured roughly one uniquely barcoded TCR beta cDNA molecule per two T cells in model experiments. Age-related changes in TCR beta repertoire diversity were measured in the study by deep sequencing normalized with unique cDNA molecular identifiers. Four age groups were formed from the donors: young (average roughly 16 years), middle-aged (more than 35), aged (about 62) and long-lived (less than 85). To avoid experimental bias, donors of different ages were spread randomly across the sequencing lanes. Two additional independent replicas of 1 million unique cDNA reads from the same blood draw were analyzed for two donors (one aged 18 to 30 and one aged 80 or older). Overall study results and their limits: The long-lived group showed more naive CD4+ T cells, fewer expanded clones and increased TCR diversity than the aged group, suggesting age selection. Donor CMV infection status was unknown, potentially confounding age-related changes in expanded clonotypes. As age increased, observed TCR beta diversity per million T cells dropped in a roughly linear way, and a significant reduction was already evident by age about 40. Because profiling used bulk unsorted PBMCs, naive and antigen-experienced compartments could not be compared conclusively. There was a strong correlation between observed TCR beta diversity and the percentage of naive T cells measured by flow cytometry. Estimates of total diversity from one million sequenced T cells were regarded as lower bounds and underestimates.

The donors were under 40 Caucasian individuals from Russia, aged roughly 6 to 100 years, who were systemically healthy. Roughly 10 milliliters of peripheral blood were drawn from each donor into EDTA-treated Vacutainer tubes. Ficoll-Paque density-gradient centrifugation was used to isolate PBMCs, with at least 6.5 million per sample. Trizol reagent was used to extract total RNA from the PBMCs, yielding at least 5.5 micrograms per sample. For every donor, an aliquot of PBMCs went through flow cytometry to measure the percentages of naive CD45RAhigh/CD27high T cells. Regarding this clonotype: The clone's antigen remains unknown. The record has no base qualities; no much larger clone is one base away.

Library preparation used 5' RACE. The sequencer listed for this sample is Illumina HiSeq 2500. A second roughly 6 to 12 cycle PCR used a sample-barcoded 5' primer and a J-beta primer mix. A unique molecular identifier was introduced onto each TCR beta cDNA molecule by a template-switch 5' adaptor carrying 12 random nucleotides. Each sample yielded at least 3 million CDR3-containing paired-end reads. First-strand cDNA synthesis was performed from all RNA using the Mint cDNA synthesis kit, with priming by a TRBC-specific oligonucleotide. All cDNA was treated with uracil-DNA glycosylase and then went through a first 18-cycle PCR with the universal primers M1SS and BC2_uni_R. Under the source paper's analysis protocol: Normalization of each sample was performed by random selection of 1 million high-quality reads, each carrying a distinct molecular identifier. Instead of being binned into consensus sequences, reads that shared molecular identifiers were thrown out. MiTCR, run with a Q25 quality threshold and the strictest error-elimination algorithm, handled CDR3 identification, clonotype clustering and error correction. A nonparametric unseen species model with Euler transformation was used to estimate lower-bound total TCR beta diversity. TCRdb applied fastp at Q25 and MiXCR to the public reads, then kept only in-frame beta chains. Each CDR3 protein appears once, grouped with its most common genes and DNA. None of the V and J calls come from the authors' own analysis; TCRdb made them. This sample lists about 1.6 million distinct CDR3 sequences; approximately 32% were detected once. The biggest ten clones account for approximately 10% of the sample.

The CDR1 and CDR2 encoded by the germline V gene are MDHEN and SYDVKM. Compared with germline, V lacks 5 bases and J lacks 1 base; bases without a gene match: 7. From the cysteine through the phenylalanine, the CDR3 covers 15 amino acids. Solely the CDR3 DNA is kept, with 45 bases framed from the first base. The receptor's source is a woman in her thirties in good health. Sequencing was performed on blood. The chain is made from TRBV28 and TRBJ2-7; TRBD2 agrees with 8 junctional bases. The CDR3 protein is CASSPNPSGSYEQYF. In nucleotides, the sequence is TGTGCCAGCAGTCCTAACCCTAGCGGGTCCTACGAGCAGTACTTC.